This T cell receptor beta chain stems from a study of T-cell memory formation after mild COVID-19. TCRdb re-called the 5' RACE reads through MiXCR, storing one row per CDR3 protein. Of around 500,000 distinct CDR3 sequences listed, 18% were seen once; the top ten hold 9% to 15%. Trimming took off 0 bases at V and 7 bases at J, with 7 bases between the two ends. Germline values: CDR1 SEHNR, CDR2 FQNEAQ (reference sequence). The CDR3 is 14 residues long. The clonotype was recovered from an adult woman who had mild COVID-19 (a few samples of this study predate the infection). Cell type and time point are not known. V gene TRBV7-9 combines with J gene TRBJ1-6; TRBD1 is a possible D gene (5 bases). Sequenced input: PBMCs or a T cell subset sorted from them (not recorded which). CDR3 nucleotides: TGTGCCAGCAGCTTAGCAGGGGTCAATTCACCCCTCCACTTT. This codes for CASSLAGVNSPLHF.